Listed here is a single TCR beta chain. As yet, its antigen is unknown. Researchers extracted total RNA from unfractionated whole blood. The data derive from a study of human T cells and chemical hapten exposure. About the study: From small differences in pooled library volume came most of the variation in per-sample TCR yields. Findings and caveats of the study: No shift was seen in TCRs above 1 in 1000 frequency with DPC sensitization.

Per the authors' pipeline: A per-sample median of 95,638 TCRs was observed, with a range of about 23,224 to 750,000. TCRdb redid the calling of the 5' RACE reads with MiXCR, one entry per CDR3 protein. TCRdb, not the authors, supplied the V and J calls. The data contain about 140,000 distinct CDR3 sequences, 4.1% of them singletons. Germline CDR1 and CDR2: ENHRY and SYGVKD. This CDR3 comprises 16 residues. V lost 6 bases to trimming and J lost 0 bases, with 15 bases between them. The chain couples TRBV10-3 to TRBJ1-3; D is unresolved. The sequence came from a female donor in good health. CDR3 sequence: CAIREGPSNSGNTIYF. For the CDR3, the DNA is TGTGCCATCAGGGAAGGCCCTTCCAACTCTGGAAACACCATATATTTT.